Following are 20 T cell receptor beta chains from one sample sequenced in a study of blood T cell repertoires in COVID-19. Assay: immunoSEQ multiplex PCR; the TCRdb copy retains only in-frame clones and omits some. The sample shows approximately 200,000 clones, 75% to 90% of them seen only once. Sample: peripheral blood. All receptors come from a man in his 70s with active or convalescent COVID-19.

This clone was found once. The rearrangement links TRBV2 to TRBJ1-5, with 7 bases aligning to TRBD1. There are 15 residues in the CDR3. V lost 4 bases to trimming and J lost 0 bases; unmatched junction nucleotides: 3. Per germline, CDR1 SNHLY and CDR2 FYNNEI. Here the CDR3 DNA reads TGTGCCAGCAGTGGGACAGGCTATAGCAATCAGCCCCAGCATTTT. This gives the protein CASSGTGYSNQPQHF.

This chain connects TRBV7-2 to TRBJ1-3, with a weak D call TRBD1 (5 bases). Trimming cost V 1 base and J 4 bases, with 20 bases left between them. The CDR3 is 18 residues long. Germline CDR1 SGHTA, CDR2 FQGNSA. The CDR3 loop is CASSLEGQVSHGGNTIYF. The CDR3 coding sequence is TGTGCCAGCAGCTTAGAGGGGCAGGTCTCCCACGGAGGAAACACCATATATTTT.

The CDR3 DNA follows: TGTGCCAGCAAGCCAGGGAAGAACACTGAAGCTTTCTTT. Translation: CASKPGKNTEAFF. The rearrangement joins TRBV28 to TRBJ1-1, with D tentatively TRBD1 (5 bases). Between the trimmed V and J ends, which lost 7 bases and 1 base, there was a span of 10 bases. There are 13 residues in the CDR3. Germline assignment: CDR1 MDHEN and CDR2 SYDVKM.

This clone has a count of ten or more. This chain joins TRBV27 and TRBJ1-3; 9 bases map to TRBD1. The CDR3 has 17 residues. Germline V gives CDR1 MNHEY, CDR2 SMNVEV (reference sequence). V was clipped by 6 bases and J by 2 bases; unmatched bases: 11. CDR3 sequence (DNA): TGTGCCAGCAGGCCTACAGGGGGCAATCTGACTGGAAACACCATATATTTT. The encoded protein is CASRPTGGNLTGNTIYF.

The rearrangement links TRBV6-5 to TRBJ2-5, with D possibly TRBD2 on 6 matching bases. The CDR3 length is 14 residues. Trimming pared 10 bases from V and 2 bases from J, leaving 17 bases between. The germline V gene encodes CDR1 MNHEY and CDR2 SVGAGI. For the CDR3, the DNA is TGTGCCACCCTACGATTGGGGGGACAAGAGACCCAGTACTTC. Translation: CATLRLGGQETQYF.

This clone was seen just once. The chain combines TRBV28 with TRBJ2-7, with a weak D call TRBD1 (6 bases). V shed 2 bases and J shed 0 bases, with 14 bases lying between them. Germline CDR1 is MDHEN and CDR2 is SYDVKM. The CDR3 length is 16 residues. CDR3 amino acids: CASSLKPGHNSYEQYF. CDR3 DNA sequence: TGTGCCAGCAGTTTAAAACCGGGACACAACTCCTACGAGCAGTACTTC. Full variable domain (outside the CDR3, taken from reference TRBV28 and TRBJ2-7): DVKVTQSSRYLVKRTGEKVFLECVQDMDHENMFWYRQDPGLGLRLIYFSYDVKMKEKGDIPEGYSVSREKKERFSLILESASTNQTSMYLCASSLKPGHNSYEQYFGPGTRLTVT.

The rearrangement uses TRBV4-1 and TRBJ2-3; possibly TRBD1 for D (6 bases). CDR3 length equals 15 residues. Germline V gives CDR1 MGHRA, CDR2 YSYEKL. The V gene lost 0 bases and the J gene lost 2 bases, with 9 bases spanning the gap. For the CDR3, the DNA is TGCGCCAGCAGCCAAGATGGACAGTCCACAGATACGCAGTATTTT. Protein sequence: CASSQDGQSTDTQYF.

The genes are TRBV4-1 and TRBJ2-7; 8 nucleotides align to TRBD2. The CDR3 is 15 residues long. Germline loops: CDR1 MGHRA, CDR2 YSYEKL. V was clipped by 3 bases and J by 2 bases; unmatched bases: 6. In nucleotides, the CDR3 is TGCGCCAGCAGCCACCTTAGCGGGATCGCCTACGAGCAGTACTTC. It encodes CASSHLSGIAYEQYF.

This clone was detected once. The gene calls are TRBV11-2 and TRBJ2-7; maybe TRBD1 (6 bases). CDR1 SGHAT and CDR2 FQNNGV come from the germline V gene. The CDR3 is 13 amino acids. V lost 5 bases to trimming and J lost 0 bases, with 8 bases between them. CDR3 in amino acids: CASSAGVSYEQYF. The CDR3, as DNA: TGTGCCAGCAGCGCAGGGGTCTCCTACGAGCAGTACTTC.

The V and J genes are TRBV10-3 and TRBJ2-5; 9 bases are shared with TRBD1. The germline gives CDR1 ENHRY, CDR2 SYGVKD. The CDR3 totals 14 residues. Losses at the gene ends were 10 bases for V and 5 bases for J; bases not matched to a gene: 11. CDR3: CATETGGAGETQYF. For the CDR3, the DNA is TGTGCCACAGAAACAGGGGGCGCGGGGGAGACCCAGTACTTC.

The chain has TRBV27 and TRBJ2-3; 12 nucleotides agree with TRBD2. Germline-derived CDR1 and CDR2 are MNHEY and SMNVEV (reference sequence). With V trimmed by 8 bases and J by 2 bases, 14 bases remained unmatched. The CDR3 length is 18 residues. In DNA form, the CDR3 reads TGTGCCAGCTCACCTGCCGGACTAGCGGGACGGTACACAGATACGCAGTATTTT. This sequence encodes CASSPAGLAGRYTDTQYF.

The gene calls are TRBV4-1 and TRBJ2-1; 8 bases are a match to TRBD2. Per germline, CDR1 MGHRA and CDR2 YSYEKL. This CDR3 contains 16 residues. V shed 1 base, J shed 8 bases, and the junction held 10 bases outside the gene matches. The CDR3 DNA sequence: TGCGCCAGCAGCCAAGTGATGGAGCGGGAGTTATATGAGCAGTTCTTC. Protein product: CASSQVMERELYEQFF.

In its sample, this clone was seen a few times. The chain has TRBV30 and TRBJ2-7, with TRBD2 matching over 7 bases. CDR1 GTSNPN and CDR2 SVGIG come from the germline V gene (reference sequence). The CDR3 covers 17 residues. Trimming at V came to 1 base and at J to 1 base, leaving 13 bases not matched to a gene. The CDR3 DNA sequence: TGTGCCTGGAGTGCTCGGCTCGGGTCGGGGGGTTCCTACGAGCAGTACTTC. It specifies CAWSARLGSGGSYEQYF.

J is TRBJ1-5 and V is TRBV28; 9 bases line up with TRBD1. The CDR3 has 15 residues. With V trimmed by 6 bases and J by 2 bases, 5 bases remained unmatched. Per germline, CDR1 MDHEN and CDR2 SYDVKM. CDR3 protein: CASRDTGGGNQPQHF. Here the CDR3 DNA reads TGTGCCAGCAGGGACACAGGGGGCGGCAATCAGCCCCAGCATTTT.

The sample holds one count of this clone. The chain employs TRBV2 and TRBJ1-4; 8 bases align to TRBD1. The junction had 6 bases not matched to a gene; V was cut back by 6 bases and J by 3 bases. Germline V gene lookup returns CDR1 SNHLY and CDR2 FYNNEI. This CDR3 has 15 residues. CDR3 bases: TGTGCCAGCAGGCGGACAGGGACCCCTAATGAAAAACTGTTTTTT. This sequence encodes CASRRTGTPNEKLFF.

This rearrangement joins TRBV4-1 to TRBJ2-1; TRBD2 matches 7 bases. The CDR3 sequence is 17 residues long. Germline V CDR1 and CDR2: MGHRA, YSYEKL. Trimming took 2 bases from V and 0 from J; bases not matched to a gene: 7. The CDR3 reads CASSQFQAGSSYNEQFF. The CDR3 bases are TGCGCCAGCAGCCAATTCCAAGCGGGGAGCTCCTACAATGAGCAGTTCTTC.

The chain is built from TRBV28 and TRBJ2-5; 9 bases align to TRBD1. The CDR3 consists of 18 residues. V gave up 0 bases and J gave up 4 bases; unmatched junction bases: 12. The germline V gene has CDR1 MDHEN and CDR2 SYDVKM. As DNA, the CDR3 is TGTGCCAGCAGTTTATGGAAACCCGGGACAGGGAGGCGAGAGACCCAGTACTTC. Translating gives CASSLWKPGTGRRETQYF.

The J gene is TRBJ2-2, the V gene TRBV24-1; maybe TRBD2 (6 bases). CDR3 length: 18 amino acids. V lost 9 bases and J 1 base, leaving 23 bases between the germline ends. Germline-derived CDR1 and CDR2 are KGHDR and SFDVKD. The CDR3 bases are TGTGCCACCGGGCCCCGGGTAGGGGAGGAACAGAACACCGGGGAGCTGTTTTTT. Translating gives CATGPRVGEEQNTGELFF.

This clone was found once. DNA for the CDR3: TGTGCCAGCCGGGACAGGTCGAGGTATAGTGAAAAACTGTTTTTT. Translating it yields CASRDRSRYSEKLFF. This chain uses TRBV28 with TRBJ1-4; 8 bases agree with TRBD1. The CDR3 consists of 15 residues. V dropped 8 bases and J dropped 7; count of bases not matched to a gene: 12. Germline assignment: CDR1 MDHEN and CDR2 SYDVKM.

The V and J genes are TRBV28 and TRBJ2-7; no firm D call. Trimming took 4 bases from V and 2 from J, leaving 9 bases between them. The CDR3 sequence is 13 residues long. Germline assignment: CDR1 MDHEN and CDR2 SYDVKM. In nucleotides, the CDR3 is TGTGCCAGCAGTTCCCTAAGTCCCTACGAGCAGTACTTC. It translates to CASSSLSPYEQYF.